Listed below are T cell receptor beta chains from one sample, sequenced in a study of T-cell reconstitution after alpha-beta-depleted transplantation in children. TCRdb reanalysed the PCR reads using MiXCR and keeps one entry per CDR3 protein. The sample shows hundreds of thousands of distinct CDR3 sequences, 13% of them seen only once. Sequenced material: PBMCs, mostly from graft donor cells, taken 360 days after TCRalphabeta/CD19-depleted stem cell transplant. Every receptor here comes from a male patient between 10 and 17 years old who had a stem cell transplant for acute myeloid leukemia, so the T cells may come from the graft donor. Both conserved end residues are part of each CDR3. D genes are given only for firm matches. Not all rows give a size; the values are once, few, many and, for expanded clones, a class.

j_gene: TRBJ2-7
v_gene: TRBV7-8
abundance: few
d_gene: TRBD1
CDR3nt: TGTGCCAGCAGCTTTTCGGACAGGGGGCTCTACGAGCAGTACTTC
CDR3aa: CASSFSDRGLYEQYF

j_gene: TRBJ2-2
v_gene: TRBV4-2
abundance: many
d_gene: NA
CDR3nt: TGTGCCAGCAGCTTTGAGGCGCGGGCCATCACCGGGGAGCTGTTTTTT
CDR3aa: CASSFEARAITGELFF

j_gene: TRBJ2-1
v_gene: TRBV9
abundance: few
d_gene: NA
CDR3nt: TGTGCCAGCAGCGTAGGACAGAGGGGCAATGAGCAGTTCTTC
CDR3aa: CASSVGQRGNEQFF

j_gene: TRBJ2-2
v_gene: TRBV30
abundance: few
d_gene: TRBD2
CDR3nt: TGTGCCTGGAGTGTATGGGCTAGCGGTGGGGAGCTGTTTTTT
CDR3aa: CAWSVWASGGELFF

j_gene: TRBJ1-5
v_gene: TRBV12-3/TRBV12-4
abundance: many
d_gene: TRBD1
CDR3nt: TGTGCCAGCAGTTTTTCCGGGACAGCATACAATCAGCCCCAGCATTTT
CDR3aa: CASSFSGTAYNQPQHF

j_gene: TRBJ2-3
v_gene: TRBV20-1
abundance: many
d_gene: TRBD2
CDR3nt: TGCAGTGCTACCCGTGGGGCGGGAGACGGGACAGATACGCAGTATTTT
CDR3aa: CSATRGAGDGTDTQYF

j_gene: TRBJ1-2
v_gene: TRBV28
abundance: NA
d_gene: NA
CDR3nt: TGTGCCAGCAGTTACACGGCGGACCCCTATGGCTACACCTTC
CDR3aa: CASSYTADPYGYTF

j_gene: TRBJ2-5
v_gene: TRBV28
abundance: many
d_gene: NA
CDR3nt: TGTGCCAGCAGTTTATCAGGGGTCCAAGAGACCCAGTACTTC
CDR3aa: CASSLSGVQETQYF

j_gene: TRBJ2-2
v_gene: TRBV28
abundance: many
d_gene: NA
CDR3nt: TGTGCCAGCAGCCCCGGCGGGCAGAACACCGGGGAGCTGTTTTTT
CDR3aa: CASSPGGQNTGELFF

j_gene: TRBJ2-1
v_gene: TRBV29-1
abundance: NA
d_gene: NA
CDR3nt: TGCAGCGTTGGTCTCGGACAGAGGTACAATGAGCAGTTCTTC
CDR3aa: CSVGLGQRYNEQFF

j_gene: TRBJ2-7
v_gene: TRBV12-3/TRBV12-4
abundance: NA
d_gene: NA
CDR3nt: TGTGCCAGCAGTTTCTCCTGGCTCTCCTACGAGCAGTACTTC
CDR3aa: CASSFSWLSYEQYF

j_gene: TRBJ2-3
v_gene: TRBV4-3
abundance: few
d_gene: NA
CDR3nt: TGCGCCAGCAGCCAACTTCGGGACCTCCCCACAGATACGCAGTATTTT
CDR3aa: CASSQLRDLPTDTQYF

j_gene: TRBJ2-7
v_gene: TRBV20-1
abundance: NA
d_gene: TRBD2
CDR3nt: TGCAGTGCTAATCCCCGACCGGGACTACGAAGCTCCTACGAGCAGTACTTC
CDR3aa: CSANPRPGLRSSYEQYF

j_gene: TRBJ2-1
v_gene: TRBV12-3/TRBV12-4
abundance: many
d_gene: NA
CDR3nt: TGTGCCAGCAGTTTAAACGGGGCCTTGGGCAATGAGCAGTTCTTC
CDR3aa: CASSLNGALGNEQFF

j_gene: TRBJ1-1
v_gene: TRBV7-9
abundance: few
d_gene: TRBD1
CDR3nt: TGTGCCAGCAGCTTAGCACGCAGGGGGAGGAACACTGAAGCTTTCTTT
CDR3aa: CASSLARRGRNTEAFF

j_gene: TRBJ2-3
v_gene: TRBV29-1
abundance: few
d_gene: NA
CDR3nt: TGCAGCGTTGACGCCGGCCCCTCAGATACGCAGTATTTT
CDR3aa: CSVDAGPSDTQYF

j_gene: TRBJ2-2
v_gene: TRBV11-3
abundance: NA
d_gene: NA
CDR3nt: TGTGCCAGCAGCTTCCCCCAGGAAGGGGAGCTGTTTTTT
CDR3aa: CASSFPQEGELFF

j_gene: TRBJ2-3
v_gene: TRBV3-1
abundance: NA
d_gene: NA
CDR3nt: TGTGCCAGCAGCCATGACGGGACTAGCACAGATACGCAGTATTTT
CDR3aa: CASSHDGTSTDTQYF

j_gene: TRBJ2-3
v_gene: TRBV20-1
abundance: few
d_gene: TRBD1
CDR3nt: TGCAGTGCTGCGCGGTACGACAGGGGGGGAACCACAGATACGCAGTATTTT
CDR3aa: CSAARYDRGGTTDTQYF

j_gene: TRBJ2-6
v_gene: TRBV10-3
abundance: few
d_gene: NA
CDR3nt: TGTGCCATCCGAACAGGGGCCAACGTCCTGACTTTC
CDR3aa: CAIRTGANVLTF

j_gene: TRBJ2-1
v_gene: TRBV9
abundance: NA
d_gene: NA
CDR3nt: TGTGCCGGCAGCGTAGGGTTAAGGGTCCAAAATGAGCAGTTCTTC
CDR3aa: CAGSVGLRVQNEQFF

j_gene: TRBJ2-7
v_gene: TRBV29-1
abundance: NA
d_gene: TRBD2
CDR3nt: TGCAGCGTTGTCAGGCGGGGGTTTTCAGAGCAGTACTTC
CDR3aa: CSVVRRGFSEQYF

j_gene: TRBJ1-2
v_gene: TRBV6-5
abundance: NA
d_gene: NA
CDR3nt: TGTGCCAGCAGTTACCGACTCGGGAGTTATGGCTACACCTTC
CDR3aa: CASSYRLGSYGYTF

j_gene: TRBJ2-7
v_gene: TRBV20-1
abundance: many
d_gene: NA
CDR3nt: TGCAGTGCTCCTCAGGGCCGGAGCGAGCAGTACTTC
CDR3aa: CSAPQGRSEQYF

j_gene: TRBJ2-1
v_gene: TRBV24-1
abundance: NA
d_gene: TRBD1
CDR3nt: TGTGCCACCAGTGAAACGGACAGGGGGCTAAGGGATGAGCAGTTCTTC
CDR3aa: CATSETDRGLRDEQFF

j_gene: TRBJ2-3
v_gene: TRBV3-1
abundance: NA
d_gene: NA
CDR3nt: TGTGCCAGCAGCCAATTCGGACCCCGCACAGATACGCAGTATTTT
CDR3aa: CASSQFGPRTDTQYF

j_gene: TRBJ2-3
v_gene: TRBV7-9
abundance: few
d_gene: TRBD1
CDR3nt: TGTGCCAGCAGCCCAAGACAGGGTCGAAACACAGATACGCAGTATTTT
CDR3aa: CASSPRQGRNTDTQYF

j_gene: TRBJ1-5
v_gene: TRBV6-2/TRBV6-3
abundance: few
d_gene: NA
CDR3nt: TGTGCCAGCAGTTCCCCCCGAGGGGAGGGTCAGCCCCAGCATTTT
CDR3aa: CASSSPRGEGQPQHF

j_gene: TRBJ2-3
v_gene: TRBV14
abundance: few
d_gene: TRBD2
CDR3nt: TGTGCCAGCAGTCGGACTAGCGGGAGTCTCGGGACAGATACGCAGTATTTT
CDR3aa: CASSRTSGSLGTDTQYF

j_gene: TRBJ2-7
v_gene: TRBV18
abundance: few
d_gene: NA
CDR3nt: TGTGCCAGCTCACCCGAGGTCCGGGGCGAGCAGTACTTC
CDR3aa: CASSPEVRGEQYF

j_gene: TRBJ2-2
v_gene: TRBV4-3
abundance: NA
d_gene: NA
CDR3nt: TGCGCCAGCAGCCATCCCCCAGGGAGAGGGAACACCGGGGAGCTGTTTTTT
CDR3aa: CASSHPPGRGNTGELFF

j_gene: TRBJ2-3
v_gene: TRBV12-3/TRBV12-4
abundance: NA
d_gene: TRBD2
CDR3nt: TGTGCCAGCACTGGATGGACTAGCGGTACGACTAGCACAGATACGCAGTATTTT
CDR3aa: CASTGWTSGTTSTDTQYF

j_gene: TRBJ2-6
v_gene: TRBV5-5
abundance: once
d_gene: NA
CDR3nt: TGTGCCAGCAGCTCCAGCAGGGTATCTGGGGCCAACGTCCTGACTTTC
CDR3aa: CASSSSRVSGANVLTF

j_gene: TRBJ2-3
v_gene: TRBV7-3
abundance: few
d_gene: NA
CDR3nt: TGTGCCAGCAGCAATCCGGGGGTTGCAGATACGCAGTATTTT
CDR3aa: CASSNPGVADTQYF

j_gene: TRBJ2-3
v_gene: TRBV6-4
abundance: few
d_gene: NA
CDR3nt: TGTGCCAGGAGGACGACCGCAGATACGCAGTATTTT
CDR3aa: CARRTTADTQYF

j_gene: TRBJ2-5
v_gene: TRBV11-2
abundance: NA
d_gene: NA
CDR3nt: TGTGCCAGCAGCTTAGAGGTAGCAGACCAAGAGACCCAGTACTTC
CDR3aa: CASSLEVADQETQYF

j_gene: TRBJ2-1
v_gene: TRBV27
abundance: few
d_gene: TRBD2
CDR3nt: TGTGCCAGCACCATGACGACTAGCGGGCCTATACTACTGGATGAGCAGTTCTTC
CDR3aa: CASTMTTSGPILLDEQFF

j_gene: TRBJ2-1
v_gene: TRBV19
abundance: NA
d_gene: NA
CDR3nt: TGTGCCAGTAGTATAGTGGGGACGGGAGATGAGCAGTTCTTC
CDR3aa: CASSIVGTGDEQFF

j_gene: TRBJ2-7
v_gene: TRBV12-3/TRBV12-4
abundance: NA
d_gene: NA
CDR3nt: TGTGCCAGCAGCCCACCGGCCCCCGATCACGAGCAGTACTTC
CDR3aa: CASSPPAPDHEQYF

j_gene: TRBJ1-2
v_gene: TRBV5-1
abundance: NA
d_gene: TRBD1
CDR3nt: TGCGCCAGCAGCGTCGACAGGGTTAACTATGGCTACACCTTC
CDR3aa: CASSVDRVNYGYTF

j_gene: TRBJ2-7
v_gene: TRBV11-2
abundance: many
d_gene: NA
CDR3nt: TGTGCCAGCAGCTTAGGCACAGGGTGGGTTTTCGAGCAGTACTTC
CDR3aa: CASSLGTGWVFEQYF

j_gene: TRBJ2-7
v_gene: TRBV20-1
abundance: few
d_gene: TRBD2
CDR3nt: TGCAGTGCTCCCGACCGGGGGAGGGCGAGCTACGAGCAGTACTTC
CDR3aa: CSAPDRGRASYEQYF